The 4 T cell receptor beta chains reported below all come from one sample, sequenced in a study of T cells in Graves' hyperthyroidism and ophthalmopathy (dated by TCRdb to the late 2010s). Receptor amplification or capture employed multiplex PCR. The sample was run on an Illumina HiSeq 2000. TCR beta CDR3 regions were amplified from RNA transcripts. A first-round RT-PCR of the TCR CDR3 used the HTBI primer set with the Qiagen OneStep RT-PCR kit. The raw public data were reprocessed by TCRdb itself: fastp quality trimming at Q25, MiXCR clonotype calling, in-frame beta chains only. Each CDR3 protein gets just one entry, which takes the most common genes and DNA from the rows behind it. The sample contains approximately 610,000 distinct CDR3 sequences, roughly 14% of them found a single time. The top ten clones comprise around 4.5% of the sample. Material for sequencing was blood. These receptors were collected from a woman aged 40 to 50 with Graves' ophthalmopathy.

This clonotype showed up many times. The chain is built from TRBV29-1 and TRBJ2-5; D might be TRBD2 (5 bases). This CDR3 contains 13 residues. Germline CDR1 SQVTM, CDR2 ANQGSEA. Trimming took off 7 bases at V and 3 bases at J, with 15 bases between the two ends. The CDR3, as DNA: TGCAGCGCATTGGGCCTGGGAGAAGAGACCCAGTACTTC. Protein: CSALGLGEETQYF.

This clonotype was recorded a few times. This chain joins TRBV5-1 and TRBJ2-7, with 11 bases matching TRBD2. J gave up 4 bases and V 4 bases, and 13 bases lay outside the gene matches. Germline V CDR1 and CDR2: SGHRS, YFSETQ. The CDR3 runs 17 residues. As DNA, the CDR3 is TGCGCCAGCAGCAGGGTAGCGGGAGGGTTTGCAAGTTACGAGCAGTACTTC. Translated, it gives CASSRVAGGFASYEQYF. Full variable domain (outside the CDR3, taken from reference TRBV5-1 and TRBJ2-7): KAGVTQTPRYLIKTRGQQVTLSCSPISGHRSVSWYQQTPGQGLQFLFEYFSETQRNKGNFPGRFSGRQFSNSRSEMNVSTLELGDSALYLCASSRVAGGFASYEQYFGPGTRLTVT.

The genes are TRBV7-3 and TRBJ2-2, with 9 bases fitting TRBD1. This CDR3 spans 21 amino acids. V lost 1 base, J lost 2 bases, and 17 bases stayed unmatched. Germline V lookup: CDR1 SGHTA, CDR2 FQGTGA. The CDR3 region has the DNA TGTGCCAGCAGCTTAATGCGGACAGGGGCGCTTCCTCGGGATAACACCGGGGAGCTGTTTTTT. This sequence encodes CASSLMRTGALPRDNTGELFF.

This clonotype appeared many times. This chain links TRBV7-2 with TRBJ1-2, with a tentative D call TRBD1 (5 bases). V was shortened by 1 base and J by 4 bases, with 10 bases between the two germline ends. The length of the CDR3 is 14 residues. Germline CDR1 SGHTA, CDR2 FQGNSA. The CDR3 is CASSLGAGPYGYTF. CDR3 DNA sequence: TGTGCCAGCAGCTTAGGGGCGGGGCCCTATGGCTACACCTTC. The complete variable domain, with remaining parts taken from reference TRBV7-2 and TRBJ1-2, reads GAGVSQSPSNKVTEKGKDVELRCDPISGHTALYWYRQSLGQGLEFLIYFQGNSAPDKSGLPSDRFSAERTGGSVSTLTIQRTQQEDSAVYLCASSLGAGPYGYTFGSGTRLTVV.